The 22 T cell receptor beta chains below all came from one sample that was sequenced in a study of T cell clonotyping in hematopoietic cell transplantation. TCRdb's copy holds only in-frame clones and misses some; the assay was immunoSEQ multiplex PCR. The sample contains under 9,500 clones, approximately 96% of which appear only once. This material consisted of peripheral blood mononuclear cells, taken 100 days after allogeneic stem cell transplant. The receptors stem from a male patient aged 60 to 75 who had an allogeneic stem cell transplant from a related donor, so the T cells may come from the graft donor. Some clones in this sample may be carry-over from other donors' samples.

This chain links TRBV6-1 with TRBJ1-5; 7 bases line up with TRBD1. J lost 5 bases, V lost 5 bases, and 9 bases had no gene match. This CDR3 has 15 residues. The germline gives CDR1 MNHNS, CDR2 SASEGT. The CDR3 loop reads CASSFDRAGHQPQHF. The CDR3, as DNA: TGTGCCAGCAGTTTTGACAGGGCAGGGCATCAGCCCCAGCATTTT.

The chain employs TRBV4-2 and TRBJ1-3, with TRBD1 matching over 9 bases. Germline values: CDR1 LGHNA, CDR2 YNFKEQ. CDR3 size: 15 residues. J gave up 3 bases and V 0 bases, and 0 bases lay outside the gene matches. The CDR3 loop reads CASSQEDRGGNTIYF. For the CDR3, the DNA is TGTGCCAGCAGCCAAGAGGACAGGGGTGGAAACACCATATATTTT.

V usage is TRBV7-9 and J usage is TRBJ2-3, with TRBD2 as a possible D gene (6 bases). The CDR3 runs 16 residues. V lost 6 bases, J lost 1 base, and 17 bases lay in between. Germline loops: CDR1 SEHNR, CDR2 FQNEAQ (reference sequence). The CDR3 region is CASRNRAASGTDTQYF. CDR3 coding DNA: TGTGCCAGCAGAAACCGCGCGGCTAGCGGCACAGATACGCAGTATTTT.

The V gene is TRBV14, the J gene TRBJ2-7; TRBD2 matches 12 bases. The CDR3 extends over 18 amino acids. Germline V gene lookup returns CDR1 SGHDN and CDR2 FVKESK. With 4 bases clipped from V and 0 bases from J, the junction kept 10 bases outside the gene matches. The CDR3 coding sequence is TGTGCCAGCAGCCTACGGACTAGCGGGGCAACATCCTCCTACGAGCAGTACTTC. This sequence encodes CASSLRTSGATSSYEQYF.

On this clone: One junction end disagrees with the germline gene, perhaps due to a read error. This chain connects TRBV6-1 to TRBJ1-2; D is ambiguous. Germline lookup yields CDR1 MNHNS and CDR2 SASEGT. The length of the CDR3 is 10 residues. CDR3 sequence: CASSEAGSLF. The CDR3 bases are TGTGCCAGCAGTGAAGCGGGCAGTCTCTTC.

The chain has TRBV9 and TRBJ2-7; 8 nucleotides align to TRBD1. CDR1 and CDR2 (germline): SGDLS, YYNGEE. The CDR3 has 16 residues. Losses at the gene ends were 2 bases for V and 3 bases for J; bases not matched to a gene: 10. CDR3 region: CASSVSPGGTDYEQYF. CDR3 sequence (DNA): TGTGCCAGCAGCGTCTCCCCAGGGGGCACCGACTACGAGCAGTACTTC.

The rearrangement joins TRBV6-1 to TRBJ2-2; 7 bases align to TRBD2. The length of the CDR3 is 14 residues. Looked up from germline, CDR1 is MNHNS and CDR2 is SASEGT. After removal of 6 bases from V and 6 bases from J, the junction contained 7 bases not matched to a gene. CDR3 coding DNA: TGTGCCAGCAGGGGGGGAGGGTTGGCCGGGGAGCTGTTTTTT. It codes for CASRGGGLAGELFF.

The chain recombines TRBV5-1 with TRBJ1-2; D is perhaps TRBD1 (6 bases). The CDR3 runs 16 residues. Between the trimmed V and J ends, which lost 1 base and 8 bases, there was a span of 21 bases. Germline values: CDR1 SGHRS, CDR2 YFSETQ. The CDR3 loop is CASSLQLGAPHDGYTF. The CDR3 nucleotides read TGCGCCAGCAGCTTGCAGCTGGGGGCCCCACACGACGGCTACACCTTC.

The chain joins TRBV25-1 to TRBJ1-1; D is unclear. Per the germline V gene, CDR1 is MGHDK and CDR2 is SYGVNS. The CDR3 spans 13 residues. Deletions cut 7 bases from V and 5 bases from J, with 14 bases between. CDR3 region: CASTRRVGTEAFF. The CDR3 coding sequence is TGTGCCAGCACCCGAAGGGTGGGGACTGAAGCTTTCTTT. Supplemented by reference TRBV25-1 and TRBJ1-1, the full variable domain reads EADIYQTPRYLVIGTGKKITLECSQTMGHDKMYWYQQDPGMELHLIHYSYGVNSTEKGDLSSESTVSRIRTEHFPLTLESARPSHTSQYLCASTRRVGTEAFFGQGTRLTVV.

A single count supports this clone. The rearrangement uses TRBV5-6 and TRBJ2-7, with a tentative D call TRBD1 (6 bases). Germline V gene lookup returns CDR1 SGHDT and CDR2 YYEEEE. This CDR3 contains 13 residues. V dropped 0 bases and J dropped 7 bases, with 11 bases sitting between them. In nucleotides, the CDR3 is TGTGCCAGCAGCTTGGGGGGGCCGGGGGAGCAGTACTTC. Protein: CASSLGGPGEQYF.

The chain employs TRBV30 and TRBJ2-7; no clear D. V was clipped by 1 base and J by 0 bases, with 10 bases between them. Germline loops: CDR1 GTSNPN, CDR2 SVGIG (reference sequence). CDR3 length equals 14 residues. The CDR3 region has the DNA TGTGCCTGGAGTGGGCAGGTAAGCTCCTACGAGCAGTACTTC. Amino acids: CAWSGQVSSYEQYF.

The V call is TRBV29-1, the J call TRBJ1-1, with D perhaps TRBD1 (6 bases). CDR3 length: 13 residues. The germline V gene has CDR1 SQVTM and CDR2 ANQGSEA. Trimming stripped 5 bases from V and 0 bases from J, with 10 bases between. CDR3 in DNA: TGCAGCGTTAGCCGGGACATGAACACTGAAGCTTTCTTT. As protein: CSVSRDMNTEAFF.

The V and J genes are TRBV11-3 and TRBJ2-7; no clear D. This CDR3 has 12 residues. Trimming stripped 5 bases from V and 3 bases from J, with 8 bases between. The germline CDR1 and CDR2 sequences are SGHNT and YENEEA. CDR3 coding DNA: TGTGCCAGCAGCCCCTTGGGCTACGAGCAGTACTTC. Its translation: CASSPLGYEQYF.

V is TRBV9 and J is TRBJ2-7; possibly TRBD1 or TRBD2 for D (5 bases each). Germline V CDR1 and CDR2: SGDLS, YYNGEE. The CDR3 runs to 14 residues. V lost 0 bases and J 4 bases, leaving 11 bases between the germline ends. The CDR3 DNA reads TGTGCCAGCAGCGTAGGGGACCTCTATTACGAGCAGTACTTC. It codes for CASSVGDLYYEQYF.

The chain is built from TRBV6-1 and TRBJ1-5; weak D call: TRBD1 (5 bases). This CDR3 is built from 12 residues. Germline values: CDR1 MNHNS, CDR2 SASEGT. V shed 8 bases and J shed 4 bases, with 9 bases lying between them. In nucleotides, the CDR3 is TGTGCCAGCTACGAGGGGAATCAGCCCCAGCATTTT. Protein: CASYEGNQPQHF.

The rearrangement links TRBV2 to TRBJ1-3; a weak D match, TRBD1 (6 bases). This CDR3 region has 15 residues. The V gene lost 10 bases and the J gene lost 2 bases, with 18 bases spanning the gap. Germline loops: CDR1 SNHLY, CDR2 FYNNEI. The DNA of the CDR3 is TGTGCCAACGGACAGCCTAAGGACCCTGGAAACACCATATATTTT. Encoded protein: CANGQPKDPGNTIYF.

The genes are TRBV4-2 and TRBJ1-6, with D tentatively TRBD1 (5 bases). The CDR3 totals 16 residues. V shed 0 bases and J shed 6 bases, with 12 bases lying between them. Per the germline V gene, CDR1 is LGHNA and CDR2 is YNFKEQ. The CDR3 sequence: CASSQDLGQVNSPLHF. CDR3 sequence (DNA): TGTGCCAGCAGCCAAGATCTGGGGCAGGTTAATTCACCCCTCCACTTT.

The V gene is TRBV7-3, the J gene TRBJ1-6, with a tentative D call TRBD1 (5 bases). CDR1 is SGHTA, CDR2 FQGTGA, per germline. The CDR3 runs 15 residues. V was clipped by 5 bases and J by 7 bases, with 15 bases between them. The CDR3 nucleotides read TGTGCCAGCAGCCCGAAGGGGTCGGGGAATTCACCCCTCCACTTT. Encoded protein: CASSPKGSGNSPLHF. Together with reference TRBV7-3 and TRBJ1-6, the CDR3 gives the full variable domain: GAGVSQTPSNKVTEKGKYVELRCDPISGHTALYWYRQSLGQGPEFLIYFQGTGAADDSGLPNDRFFAVRPEGSVSTLKIQRTERGDSAVYLCASSPKGSGNSPLHFGNGTRLTVT.

This clone has a single count. DNA of the CDR3: TGTGCCAGCAGCTTAGGGCAGTCCACTGAAGCTTTCTTT. Amino acid sequence: CASSLGQSTEAFF. The chain recombines TRBV7-9 with TRBJ1-1, with unresolved D. Germline V gene sequence: CDR1 SEHNR, CDR2 FQNEAQ (reference sequence). V shed 1 base and J shed 4 bases, with 7 bases lying between them. The CDR3 covers 13 residues.

This clone was seen a single time. The genes are TRBV5-4 and TRBJ2-5; possibly TRBD1 for D (7 bases). Germline V gene lookup returns CDR1 SGHNT and CDR2 YYREEE (reference sequence). Between the trimmed V and J ends, which lost 4 bases and 5 bases, there was a span of 24 bases. CDR3 length equals 17 residues. Written as DNA, the CDR3 is TGTGCCAGCAGCGCCGGGACAGCGATTTATCTAGCGGAGACCCAGTACTTC. This codes for CASSAGTAIYLAETQYF.

The chain recombines TRBV7-9 with TRBJ2-5; the match to TRBD1 covers 9 bases. CDR1 SEHNR and CDR2 FQNEAQ come from the germline V gene (reference sequence). The CDR3 totals 15 residues. V trimming: 2 bases; J trimming: 5 bases; junction bases outside the gene matches: 6. The CDR3 here is CASSLPGTGPETQYF. The CDR3 DNA sequence: TGTGCCAGCAGCTTACCAGGGACAGGGCCGGAGACCCAGTACTTC. Using reference TRBV7-9 and TRBJ2-5 for the parts outside the CDR3, the full variable domain is DTGVSQNPRHKITKRGQNVTFRCDPISEHNRLYWYRQTLGQGPEFLTYFQNEAQLEKSRLLSDRFSAERPKGSFSTLEIQRTEQGDSAMYLCASSLPGTGPETQYFGPGTRLLVL.

The chain couples TRBV21-1 to TRBJ1-1. TRBV21-1 is marked as a pseudogene. The CDR3 length is 14 residues. In DNA form, the CDR3 reads TGTGCCAGCAGCAAAGATTTGGGAACTGTGGAAGCTTTCTTT. Protein: CASSKDLGTVEAFF.